The entry that follows covers one T cell receptor beta chain sequence. One end of the junction does not line up with germline, which may come from a read error. This sample's RNA came from whole unsorted tissue. This non-tumor lung sample came from over 3 cm beyond the tumor edge. This sample is part of a study of tumor and adjacent non-tumor tissue in lung cancer. TCRbeta libraries were built with three rounds of nested PCR, modified from ARM-PCR. From the multiplex PCR reads, TCRdb called clonotypes with MiXCR, one entry per CDR3 protein. The top ten hold about half of the sample, which has some 73,000 distinct CDR3 sequences, roughly 80% seen once. This sequence was found in a man in his sixties with non-small cell lung cancer. Sequenced input: distant non-tumor lung tissue.

DNA of the CDR3: TGCGCCAACACCCCAACTAGCGAGGGGGCCCATGAGCAGTTCTTC. Translation gives CANTPTSEGAHEQFF. The chain uses TRBV11-3 and TRBJ2-1; D is perhaps TRBD1 or TRBD2 (7 bases each). The CDR3 covers 15 residues. Germline assignment: CDR1 SGHNT and CDR2 YENEEA.